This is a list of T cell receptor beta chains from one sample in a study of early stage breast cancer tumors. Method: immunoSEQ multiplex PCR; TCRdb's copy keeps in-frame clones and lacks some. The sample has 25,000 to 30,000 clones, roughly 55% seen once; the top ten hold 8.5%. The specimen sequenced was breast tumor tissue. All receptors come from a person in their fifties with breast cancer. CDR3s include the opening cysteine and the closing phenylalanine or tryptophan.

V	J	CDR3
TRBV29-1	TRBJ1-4	CSVTTGAGEKLFF
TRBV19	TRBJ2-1	CASSYDYNEQFF
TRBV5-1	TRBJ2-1	CASSSTGTGNNEQFF
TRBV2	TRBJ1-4	CASSGDRAPTAAFF
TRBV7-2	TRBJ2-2	CASSLVAGRVGTGELFF
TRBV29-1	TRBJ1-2	CSVEGAKTGEGSYGYTF
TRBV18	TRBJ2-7	CASSLAPGASHEQYF
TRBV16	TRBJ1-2	CASSRLPEADGYTF
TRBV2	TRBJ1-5	CASSYLTGGNQPQHF
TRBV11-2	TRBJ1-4	CASSLRMLPATNEKLFF
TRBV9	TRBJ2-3	CASRRGGRVTDTQYF
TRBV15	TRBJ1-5	CATSRDYGAAQHF
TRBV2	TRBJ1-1	CASGTSGYTEAFF
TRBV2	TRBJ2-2	CASSENPNTGELFF
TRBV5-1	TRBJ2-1	CASSFSSGTNYNEQFF
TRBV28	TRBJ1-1	CASSTPTGFTEAFF
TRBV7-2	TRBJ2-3	CASSLAGTTTDTQYF